One and the same sample provided the 10 T cell receptor beta chains below, sequenced in a study of shared clonotypes between healthy human individuals (dated by TCRdb to between 2020 and 2021). For the CD8 naive samples, CD45RO-negative cells were positively selected for CCR7, yielding a CD45RA+CCR7+ population from which TemRA cells were excluded. The library came from the immunoSEQ multiplex PCR assay. The table was pulled from immuneACCESS by TCRdb, which kept in-frame rearrangements only. Such tables lose some clones; where checked, under half of the loss comes from unresolved V genes, and the rest has no known cause. This sample gives 750,000 to 1,000,000 clones in total; around 92% of them show up just once. 24% of the sample is in the top ten clones. The sequenced sample was naive CD8+ T cells sorted from blood. The label giving this sample's cell subset or site can be read as: CD45RA+CCR7+. These receptors originate from a man aged 25 to 45 in good health.

The gene calls are TRBV5-6 and TRBJ2-6; no clear D. Trimming cost V 4 bases and J 2 bases, with 10 bases left between them. CDR1 and CDR2 from the germline V gene are SGHDT and YYEEEE. This CDR3 has 15 residues. The CDR3 DNA sequence: TGTGCCAGCAGCCCCGGTCCGCCTGGGGCCAACGTCCTGACTTTC. Its translation is CASSPGPPGANVLTF.

The CDR3 bases are TGTGCCAGCAGCCCGTTTGGGGACAGGGGGACACCTGAGCAGTACTTC. Translating it yields CASSPFGDRGTPEQYF. The chain has TRBV5-4 and TRBJ2-7; 11 bases fit TRBD1. Trimming removed 4 bases from V and 7 bases from J; junction bases left unmatched: 13. The germline gives CDR1 SGHNT, CDR2 YYREEE (reference sequence). The CDR3 covers 16 residues. Full variable domain (rest looked up from reference TRBV5-4 and TRBJ2-7): ETGVTQSPTHLIKTRGQQVTLRCSSQSGHNTVSWYQQALGQGPQFIFQYYREEENGRGNFPPRFSGLQFPNYSSELNVNALELDDSALYLCASSPFGDRGTPEQYFGPGTRLTVT.

This clone has a single count. The chain joins TRBV5-1 to TRBJ1-3; D perhaps matches TRBD1 (5 bases). Germline assignment: CDR1 SGHRS and CDR2 YFSETQ. The CDR3 sequence is 16 residues long. Trimming cost V 7 bases and J 0 bases, with 17 bases left between them. The CDR3 loop reads CASRPREGDSGNTIYF. The CDR3 coding sequence is TGCGCCAGCCGACCGCGGGAAGGGGACTCTGGAAACACCATATATTTT.

The chain has TRBV30 and TRBJ1-5; the D gene is possibly TRBD1 (5 bases). The length of the CDR3 is 14 residues. In germline, CDR1 is GTSNPN, CDR2 SVGIG (reference sequence). Trimming took off 4 bases at V and 7 bases at J, with 17 bases between the two ends. The CDR3 bases are TGTGCCTGGACCGAAGGGGCCGGAGCGCAGCCCCAGCATTTT. Its protein is CAWTEGAGAQPQHF.

V is TRBV27 and J is TRBJ2-1, with 12 bases lining up with TRBD2. The germline gives CDR1 MNHEY, CDR2 SMNVEV (reference sequence). V gave up 3 bases and J gave up 6 bases; unmatched junction bases: 3. This CDR3 comprises 15 residues. The CDR3 DNA reads TGTGCCAGCAGTTTCCAGACTAGCGGGGGCAATGAGCAGTTCTTC. This sequence encodes CASSFQTSGGNEQFF.

The genes are TRBV5-1 and TRBJ1-1; D gene unclear. Germline CDR1 is SGHRS and CDR2 is YFSETQ. V lost 0 bases and J lost 1, with 7 bases in between. The CDR3 totals 14 residues. CDR3 DNA: TGCGCCAGCAGCTTGGGCTTTGGGAACACTGAAGCTTTCTTT. Residues: CASSLGFGNTEAFF.

V usage is TRBV5-4 and J usage is TRBJ2-3, with D hard to call. Per germline, CDR1 SGHNT and CDR2 YYREEE (reference sequence). The CDR3 is 13 amino acids. Deletions cut 4 bases from V and 2 bases from J, with 8 bases between. CDR3 residues: CASSQWDTDTQYF. The DNA for the CDR3 is TGTGCCAGCAGCCAGTGGGACACAGATACGCAGTATTTT.

V gene TRBV19 combines with J gene TRBJ2-1, with D perhaps given as TRBD1 or TRBD2 (5 bases each). This CDR3 contains 15 residues. Trimming pared 5 bases from V and 5 bases from J, leaving 16 bases between. Germline loops: CDR1 LNHDA, CDR2 SQIVND (reference sequence). The CDR3 DNA reads as TGTGCCAGTAGTTCCACCGGGGCCCTAAACAATGAGCAGTTCTTC. This sequence encodes CASSSTGALNNEQFF. The full variable domain, in which reference TRBV19 and TRBJ2-1 provide the parts outside the CDR3, is DGGITQSPKYLFRKEGQNVTLSCEQNLNHDAMYWYRQDPGQGLRLIYYSQIVNDFQKGDIAEGYSVSREKKESFPLTVTSAQKNPTAFYLCASSSTGALNNEQFFGPGTRLTVL.

V gene TRBV9 combines with J gene TRBJ2-1, with 13 bases fitting TRBD2. This CDR3 spans 17 amino acids. V shed 4 bases and J 10 bases; nucleotides not matched to a gene: 14. Germline lookup yields CDR1 SGDLS and CDR2 YYNGEE. The CDR3 DNA reads as TGTGCCAGCAGCACCGGACTAGCGGGAGAGGACAATGAAGAGCAGTTCTTC. This codes for CASSTGLAGEDNEEQFF.

The chain has TRBV7-9 and TRBJ1-2; 7 bases are a match to TRBD1. The CDR3 length is 15 residues. The germline gives CDR1 SEHNR, CDR2 FQNEAQ (reference sequence). The V gene end was trimmed by 5 bases and the J gene end by 0 bases; junction bases not matched to a gene: 6. CDR3 nucleotide sequence: TGTGCCAGCAGCCCGACCGGGACAGCTAACTATGGCTACACCTTC. It encodes CASSPTGTANYGYTF.